Each of the 31 T cell receptor beta chains below was sequenced from the same sample in a study of T cell responses to AZD1222 COVID-19 vaccine. Data came from immunoSEQ multiplex PCR; TCRdb stores just in-frame clones and leaves some out. The sample has about 100,000 clones, approximately 90% seen once. Sequencing used peripheral blood, obtained 28 days after the second AZD1222 dose. The receptors derive from an adult who received the AZD1222 COVID-19 vaccine.

V usage is TRBV7-9 and J usage is TRBJ2-1; D unclear. Germline CDR1 is SEHNR and CDR2 is FQNEAQ (reference sequence). Trimming took off 5 bases at V and 7 bases at J, with 15 bases between the two ends. There are 14 residues in the CDR3. CDR3 sequence reads: CASSRSSRVNEQFF. For the CDR3, the DNA is TGTGCCAGCAGCCGAAGCAGTAGAGTTAATGAGCAGTTCTTC.

This chain links TRBV20-1 with TRBJ2-7; tentatively, D is TRBD2 (5 bases). The CDR3 contains 13 residues. V dropped 3 bases and J dropped 5 bases, with 14 bases sitting between them. The germline CDR1 and CDR2 sequences are DFQATT and SNEGSKA (reference sequence). The CDR3 loop reads CSASSTNGNEQYF. The CDR3, as DNA: TGCAGTGCTAGTTCAACCAACGGGAACGAGCAGTACTTC.

This clone was recorded only once. The V call is TRBV9, the J call TRBJ1-5; perhaps TRBD1 as D (5 bases). V was shortened by 0 bases and J by 2 bases, with 9 bases between the two germline ends. The germline CDR1 and CDR2 sequences are SGDLS and YYNGEE. CDR3 length: 15 amino acids. DNA of the CDR3: TGTGCCAGCAGCGTAGACGGGGCTGGCAATCAGCCCCAGCATTTT. Translating gives CASSVDGAGNQPQHF.

This clone was seen a single time. The chain carries TRBV28 and TRBJ1-5, with 10 bases lining up with TRBD1. After removal of 5 bases from V and 5 bases from J, the junction contained 9 bases not matched to a gene. The length of the CDR3 is 16 residues. Germline V lookup: CDR1 MDHEN, CDR2 SYDVKM. CDR3 DNA sequence: TGTGCCAGCAGTACGTTCTTCGGGACAGGGGATCAGCCCCAGCATTTT. Translation gives CASSTFFGTGDQPQHF. Full variable domain (remainder filled in from reference TRBV28 and TRBJ1-5): DVKVTQSSRYLVKRTGEKVFLECVQDMDHENMFWYRQDPGLGLRLIYFSYDVKMKEKGDIPEGYSVSREKKERFSLILESASTNQTSMYLCASSTFFGTGDQPQHFGDGTRLSIL.

The chain carries TRBV27 and TRBJ1-2, with TRBD1 as a possible D gene (6 bases). Trimming pared 2 bases from V and 7 bases from J, leaving 14 bases between. The CDR3 totals 14 residues. CDR1 MNHEY and CDR2 SMNVEV come from the germline V gene (reference sequence). The CDR3 sequence is CASSLGGGLSGYTF. The DNA of the CDR3 is TGTGCCAGCAGTTTAGGGGGCGGTCTGAGTGGCTACACCTTC.

The rearrangement uses TRBV18 and TRBJ2-4; a possible D gene is TRBD1 (5 bases). Deletions cut 0 bases from V and 6 bases from J, with 6 bases between. CDR3 length: 13 residues. Germline V CDR1 and CDR2: KGHSH, LQKENI. The CDR3 coding sequence is TGTGCCAGCTCACCACCGCAGGGAAACATTCAGTACTTC. Translated: CASSPPQGNIQYF.

J is TRBJ1-2 and V is TRBV5-6, with no clear D. Trimming took 4 bases from V and 0 from J, leaving 13 bases between them. The CDR3 runs to 15 residues. Germline values: CDR1 SGHDT, CDR2 YYEEEE. CDR3: CASSHPEGANYGYTF. The DNA for the CDR3 is TGTGCCAGCAGCCATCCGGAGGGCGCTAACTATGGCTACACCTTC.

This chain uses TRBV7-8 with TRBJ1-5; D is unclear. Germline assignment: CDR1 SGHVS and CDR2 FQNEAQ. There are 12 residues in the CDR3. Trimming took off 5 bases at V and 5 bases at J, with 7 bases between the two ends. CDR3 sequence: CASSPTDQPQHF. CDR3 DNA: TGTGCCAGCAGCCCAACCGATCAGCCCCAGCATTTT. The variable domain in full, completed from reference TRBV7-8 and TRBJ1-5, reads GAGVSQSPRYKVAKRGQDVALRCDPISGHVSLFWYQQALGQGPEFLTYFQNEAQLDKSGLPSDRFFAERPEGSVSTLKIQRTQQEDSAVYLCASSPTDQPQHFGDGTRLSIL.

The CDR3 DNA is TGTGCCATCAGTCGAGGGGCTGACGGCGATGAGCAGTTCTTC. As protein: CAISRGADGDEQFF. J is TRBJ2-1 and V is TRBV10-3, with D perhaps TRBD1 or TRBD2 (5 bases each). V lost 5 bases and J lost 8, with 16 bases in between. CDR3 length: 14 amino acids. Germline V gene data show CDR1 as ENHRY and CDR2 as SYGVKD.

The chain carries TRBV14 and TRBJ2-5, with a weak D call TRBD1 (5 bases). The CDR3 runs 15 residues. Germline CDR1 and CDR2: SGHDN and FVKESK. V lost 0 bases and J 4 bases, leaving 12 bases between the germline ends. The CDR3 DNA is TGTGCCAGCAGCCAAGATCATGCCAGGGCAGAGACCCAGTACTTC. Translating gives CASSQDHARAETQYF.

The chain joins TRBV24-1 to TRBJ1-1, with TRBD1 as a possible D gene (5 bases). CDR3 length: 12 amino acids. Trimming left V 6 bases short and J 4 bases short, with 8 bases between. Germline V gene sequence: CDR1 KGHDR, CDR2 SFDVKD. CDR3 amino acids: CATSTGGTEAFF. For the CDR3, the DNA is TGTGCCACCAGTACTGGGGGCACTGAAGCTTTCTTT.

This chain uses TRBV7-2 with TRBJ2-5; D might be TRBD1 (5 bases). Germline V CDR1 and CDR2: SGHTA, FQGNSA. Trimming took off 1 base at V and 0 bases at J, with 12 bases between the two ends. This CDR3 is 16 amino acids long. The CDR3 DNA reads TGTGCCAGCAGCTTAGAGGGGAAAACGGACCAAGAGACCCAGTACTTC. Its protein product is CASSLEGKTDQETQYF.

V gene TRBV28 combines with J gene TRBJ1-5; 7 bases are shared with TRBD1. J lost 6 bases, V lost 6 bases, and 5 bases had no gene match. Per germline, CDR1 MDHEN and CDR2 SYDVKM. This CDR3 comprises 13 residues. The CDR3 region has the DNA TGTGCCAGCAGGATACAGGGGACTCAGCCCCAGCATTTT. This codes for CASRIQGTQPQHF.

This chain uses TRBV14 with TRBJ1-4; D ambiguous. Between the trimmed V and J ends, which lost 0 bases and 7 bases, there was a span of 15 bases. Germline CDR1 reads SGHDN; CDR2 reads FVKESK. CDR3 length equals 16 residues. The CDR3 nucleotides read TGTGCCAGCAGCCAAGAATGGGGAGGGTTTCGTGAAAAACTGTTTTTT. Translated: CASSQEWGGFREKLFF.

On this clone: One end of the junction fails to match germline, which may point to a read error. J is TRBJ2-7 and V is TRBV7-8; D not certain. This CDR3 has 13 amino acids. Germline values: CDR1 SGHVS, CDR2 FQNEAQ. CDR3 coding DNA: TGTGCCAGCAGCCCGAGCCACTCCTTCGAGCAGTACTTC. Amino acid sequence: CASSPSHSFEQYF.

The table lists this clone with a few counts. This chain connects TRBV5-5 to TRBJ2-1, with a weak D call TRBD2 (6 bases). V was pared by 3 bases and J by 16 bases, with 17 bases between. Germline V CDR1 and CDR2: SGHKS, YYEKEE (reference sequence). The CDR3 runs to 12 residues. CDR3 residues: CASSSVKTGVFF. CDR3 coding DNA: TGTGCCAGCAGCTCAGTTAAGACGGGAGTATTCTTC.

The chain links TRBV7-9 to TRBJ2-1; D is uncertain. V lost 1 base and J lost 0, with 13 bases in between. CDR1 and CDR2 from the germline V gene are SEHNR and FQNEAQ (reference sequence). The CDR3 is 17 residues long. CDR3 in DNA: TGTGCCAGCAGCTTAGTAGGTTGGCAGGACTCCTACAATGAGCAGTTCTTC. Translated: CASSLVGWQDSYNEQFF.

This rearrangement joins TRBV29-1 to TRBJ2-3; D ambiguous. Germline CDR1 SQVTM, CDR2 ANQGSEA. This CDR3 region has 14 residues. Trimming left V 4 bases short and J 0 bases short, with 11 bases between. Here the CDR3 reads CSVVTAASTDTQYF. The CDR3 DNA follows: TGCAGCGTTGTGACGGCAGCTAGCACAGATACGCAGTATTTT.

This chain links TRBV12-3 or TRBV12-4 with TRBJ1-3; D unclear. The CDR3 contains 12 residues. The V and J ends lost 6 bases and 1 base respectively, with 4 bases between them. CDR3 protein: CASSLSGNTIYF. The CDR3 DNA follows: TGTGCCAGCAGCCTGTCTGGAAACACCATATATTTT.

The V call is TRBV27, the J call TRBJ2-7; TRBD2 aligns across 11 bases. CDR3 length: 18 residues. Trimming cost V 5 bases and J 2 bases; bases outside gene matches: 14. Germline CDR1 and CDR2: MNHEY and SMNVEV (reference sequence). CDR3 sequence reads: CASSPRVSGRAGTYEQYF. As DNA, the CDR3 is TGTGCCAGCAGTCCTCGAGTTAGCGGGAGGGCCGGGACCTACGAGCAGTACTTC.

The chain uses TRBV9 and TRBJ2-1, with 7 bases fitting TRBD2. V lost 0 bases and J lost 7; bases outside the gene matches: 13. Germline V CDR1 and CDR2: SGDLS, YYNGEE. This CDR3 contains 17 residues. CDR3 nucleotide sequence: TGTGCCAGCAGCGTAGCTGGGTCAGGGAGGGCACAGAATGAGCAGTTCTTC. Residues: CASSVAGSGRAQNEQFF.

The J gene is TRBJ2-3, the V gene TRBV3-1 (or the pseudogene TRBV3-2); 9 bases are a match to TRBD2. The junction had 7 bases not matched to a gene; V was cut back by 4 bases and J by 2 bases. Germline V CDR1 and CDR2: LGHDT, YNNKEL (reference sequence). The CDR3 is made up of 16 amino acids. CDR3 loop: CASSPFSGGPTDTQYF. CDR3 DNA: TGTGCCAGCAGCCCTTTTAGCGGGGGCCCCACAGATACGCAGTATTTT.

Remarks on this clone: The same CDR3 is also encoded by other DNA sequences in this sample. V gene TRBV28 combines with J gene TRBJ1-2; D not certain. The CDR3 is 12 residues long. V lost 2 bases and J lost 2, with 3 bases in between. Per germline, CDR1 MDHEN and CDR2 SYDVKM. The CDR3 nucleotides read TGTGCCAGCAGTTTAACCAACTATGGCTACACCTTC. It specifies CASSLTNYGYTF.

The chain employs TRBV6-5 and TRBJ1-1; 8 bases map to TRBD1. CDR3 length: 13 residues. Germline-derived CDR1 and CDR2 are MNHEY and SVGAGI. J was trimmed by 1 base and V by 7 bases; bases with no gene match: 2. CDR3 DNA sequence: TGTGCCAGCATAGACAGGGGGAACACTGAAGCTTTCTTT. This codes for CASIDRGNTEAFF.

The chain is built from TRBV6-1 and TRBJ2-1; D gene uncertain. Germline V lookup: CDR1 MNHNS, CDR2 SASEGT. This CDR3 is 16 amino acids long. V was pared by 1 base and J by 3 bases, with 13 bases between. CDR3 sequence: CASSEVARLYYNEQFF. CDR3 DNA sequence: TGTGCCAGCAGTGAAGTAGCAAGGTTATACTACAATGAGCAGTTCTTC.

The rearrangement joins TRBV9 to TRBJ1-2; 7 positions agree with TRBD1. CDR3 size: 13 residues. Germline CDR1 reads SGDLS; CDR2 reads YYNGEE. Unmatched junction bases numbered 0, after V lost 0 bases and J lost 4 bases. In nucleotides, the CDR3 is TGTGCCAGCAGCGTAGACAGGGGCTATGGCTACACCTTC. This translates into CASSVDRGYGYTF.

V gene TRBV15 combines with J gene TRBJ1-4; TRBD1 might be the D (6 bases). V lost 1 base to trimming and J lost 5 bases, with 26 bases between them. The germline V gene encodes CDR1 LNHNV and CDR2 YYDKDF (reference sequence). CDR3 length: 20 amino acids. CDR3 amino acids: CATSRVWGPPRLLSNEKLFF. The CDR3 DNA follows: TGTGCCACCAGCAGAGTGTGGGGGCCCCCCCGCTTACTTAGCAATGAAAAACTGTTTTTT.

The V gene is TRBV5-1, the J gene TRBJ2-1; 8 nucleotides agree with TRBD2. This CDR3 is built from 19 residues. CDR1 SGHRS and CDR2 YFSETQ come from the germline V gene. With 1 base clipped from V and 4 bases from J, the junction kept 16 bases outside the gene matches. In DNA, the CDR3 is TGCGCCAGCAGCTTGTCAAAACACCCGCGGGAGGCTAATTACAATGAGCAGTTCTTC. Translating it yields CASSLSKHPREANYNEQFF.

This chain links TRBV9 with TRBJ2-2; a weak D match, TRBD1 (6 bases). This CDR3 comprises 16 residues. Trimming pared 0 bases from V and 0 bases from J, leaving 9 bases between. CDR1 SGDLS and CDR2 YYNGEE come from the germline V gene. The CDR3 DNA is TGTGCCAGCAGCGTAGCGGCAGGGGCGAACACCGGGGAGCTGTTTTTT. Encoded protein: CASSVAAGANTGELFF. Using reference TRBV9 and TRBJ2-2 for the parts outside the CDR3, the full variable domain is DSGVTQTPKHLITATGQRVTLRCSPRSGDLSVYWYQQSLDQGLQFLIQYYNGEERAKGNILERFSAQQFPDLHSELNLSSLELGDSALYFCASSVAAGANTGELFFGEGSRLTVL.

V gene TRBV30 combines with J gene TRBJ1-4; 8 bases agree with TRBD1. The germline gives CDR1 GTSNPN, CDR2 SVGIG (reference sequence). The V gene end was trimmed by 5 bases and the J gene end by 8 bases; junction bases not matched to a gene: 10. The CDR3 has 14 residues. CDR3 loop: CAWSPGQGREKLFF. CDR3 sequence (DNA): TGTGCCTGGTCCCCCGGACAGGGCAGAGAAAAACTGTTTTTT.

V is TRBV30 and J is TRBJ2-7; D not resolved. Trimming took 5 bases from V and 2 from J, leaving 7 bases between them. Germline V gene lookup returns CDR1 GTSNPN and CDR2 SVGIG (reference sequence). The CDR3 is made up of 11 amino acids. Here the CDR3 DNA reads TGTGCCTGGGGTCTAGCCTACGAGCAGTACTTC. It codes for CAWGLAYEQYF.